This is a list of T cell receptor beta chains from one sample in a study of T cells in Graves' hyperthyroidism and ophthalmopathy. TCRdb fed the multiplex PCR reads into MiXCR, producing one record per CDR3 protein. The sample contains about 560,000 distinct CDR3 sequences, around 15% of which appear only once. The sample consisted of blood. Source of these receptors: a woman under 30 with Graves' hyperthyroidism. Both conserved end residues are part of each CDR3. A D gene is named only where the DNA matches it firmly. Size tells how often a clone was seen (once, few, many) or the class of an expanded clone, and some rows leave it out.

v_call,clone_size,cdr3_length,j_call,d_call,cdr3_aa,cdr3_nt
TRBV24-1,few,16,TRBJ2-2,.,CATSDLRGDNTGELFF,TGTGCCACCAGTGACCTCCGAGGGGATAACACCGGGGAGCTGTTTTTT
TRBV11-2,many,13,TRBJ1-2,.,CASSARGGYGYTF,TGTGCCAGCAGCGCCAGGGGAGGCTATGGCTACACCTTC
TRBV3-1,many,13,TRBJ1-2,.,CASSPPGQAGYTF,TGTGCCAGCAGCCCCCCCGGGCAGGCTGGCTACACCTTC
TRBV7-2,few,16,TRBJ1-1,TRBD1,CASSHRQGAANTEAFF,TGTGCCAGCAGCCACAGGCAGGGGGCCGCGAACACTGAAGCTTTCTTT
TRBV18,many,10,TRBJ1-1,.,CATAGGEAFF,TGTGCCACGGCGGGAGGTGAAGCTTTCTTT
TRBV3-1,many,14,TRBJ1-5,.,CASSSGLLDQPQHF,TGTGCCAGCAGCTCCGGGCTGTTGGATCAGCCCCAGCATTTT
TRBV7-2,many,19,TRBJ2-1,TRBD2,CASSPRTSGGLSSYNEQFF,TGTGCCAGCAGCCCTCGGACTAGCGGGGGGTTGAGCTCCTACAATGAGCAGTTCTTC
TRBV20-1,.,13,TRBJ2-5,.,CSATGTGQETQYF,TGCAGTGCTACGGGGACTGGACAAGAGACCCAGTACTTC
TRBV7-3,many,15,TRBJ2-1,TRBD2,CASSAAGGGYNEQFF,TGTGCCAGCAGCGCCGCGGGCGGGGGGTACAATGAGCAGTTCTTC
TRBV20-1,.,15,TRBJ2-1,.,CSARQASDPYNEQFF,TGCAGTGCTAGACAGGCGAGTGACCCCTACAATGAGCAGTTCTTC
TRBV28,few,18,TRBJ2-1,TRBD2,CASSPLVRREGLFNEQFF,TGTGCCAGCAGCCCTCTTGTCCGGCGGGAGGGCCTTTTCAATGAGCAGTTCTTC
TRBV6-2/TRBV6-3,few,20,TRBJ1-5,TRBD1,CASSYSRGQGRLYSNQPQHF,TGTGCCAGCAGTTACTCAAGAGGACAGGGTCGACTATATAGCAATCAGCCCCAGCATTTT
TRBV5-8,many,12,TRBJ2-5,.,CASRSWGETQYF,TGTGCCAGCAGATCCTGGGGGGAGACCCAGTACTTC
TRBV5-8,.,14,TRBJ2-1,.,CASSLTEQYNEQFF,TGTGCCAGCAGCCTCACCGAGCAGTACAATGAGCAGTTCTTC
TRBV6-2/TRBV6-3,few,15,TRBJ2-3,TRBD1,CASSYTRDSWDTQYF,TGTGCCAGCAGTTACACACGGGACAGCTGGGATACGCAGTATTTT
TRBV20-1,many,15,TRBJ2-2,TRBD1,CSAAGQGARTGELFF,TGCAGTGCGGCCGGACAGGGAGCGAGGACCGGGGAGCTGTTTTTT
TRBV7-2,many,16,TRBJ1-3,.,CASSFFQIDSGNTIYF,TGTGCCAGCAGCTTCTTCCAAATAGACTCTGGAAACACCATATATTTT
TRBV12-3/TRBV12-4,.,13,TRBJ2-5,.,CASSFRVEKTQYF,TGTGCCAGCAGTTTCAGGGTAGAGAAGACCCAGTACTTC
TRBV12-3/TRBV12-4,many,15,TRBJ1-2,.,CASSPTGKANYGYTF,TGTGCCAGCAGTCCTACAGGAAAAGCTAACTATGGCTACACCTTC
TRBV7-6,many,16,TRBJ2-3,.,CASSLSPPGGTDTQYF,TGTGCCAGCAGCTTATCTCCCCCCGGAGGCACAGATACGCAGTATTTT